This TCR beta chain emerged from a study of blood T cell repertoires in COVID-19. Study as a whole: Acute and convalescent COVID-19 samples came from the United States, Italy and Spain. The analysed material was cDNA or gDNA that came from T cells, B-cell-depleted T cells, or PBMCs.

One Seattle source followed patients from active infection through their disease course. Original processing notes: Quantification of nucleated cells was approximated via reference gene primer amplification. Assay: immunoSEQ multiplex PCR; the TCRdb copy retains only in-frame clones and omits some. The D gene and trimming were derived from the DNA, and the V and J assignments and clone size from that table. Seen here are some 350,000 clones, 89% observed once, and the top ten hold less than 3.5%. The trim removed 1 base at V and 5 bases at J, leaving 7 bases unmatched. The CDR3 length is 15 residues. CDR1 and CDR2 (germline): MNHEY, SVGEGT.

The clonotype comes from a young woman with COVID-19, enrolled during active disease. The source material was peripheral blood. V and J are TRBV6-2 or TRBV6-3 and TRBJ2-5, with 7 bases matching TRBD2. CDR3 DNA: TGTGCCAGCAGTTACTTCGCGGGGCGGGGGGAGACCCAGTACTTC. It encodes CASSYFAGRGETQYF.